The 7 T cell receptor beta chains below were found in one sample sequenced in a study of cytomegalovirus exposure and HLA in healthy donors. It was with 60 Vbeta and 13 Jbeta primers that the PCR ran. The protocol was immunoSEQ multiplex PCR, while the TCRdb copy is restricted to in-frame clones and leaves out a portion. The sample has around 140,000 clones, approximately 78% seen once; the top ten hold over 2%. The sample comprised PBMCs. The receptor source for this set is a young woman in good health and CMV-seropositive.

The rearrangement links TRBV9 to TRBJ1-1; D possibly corresponds to TRBD1 (6 bases). Trimming shortened V by 4 bases and J by 4 bases, and 11 bases separated the two germline ends. The germline V gene has CDR1 SGDLS and CDR2 YYNGEE. The CDR3 contains 13 residues. Here the CDR3 reads CASSPRGGTEAFF. CDR3 nucleotides: TGTGCCAGCAGCCCAAGGGGGGGCACTGAAGCTTTCTTT.

The J gene is TRBJ1-2, the V gene TRBV5-4, with 12 bases that match TRBD1. Germline values: CDR1 SGHNT, CDR2 YYREEE (reference sequence). V lost 4 bases and J lost 8; bases outside the gene matches: 9. The CDR3 length is 15 residues. The CDR3 coding sequence is TGTGCCAGCAGCCGTTCCGGGACAGGGGGCCGGGGCTACACCTTC. It specifies CASSRSGTGGRGYTF.

The gene calls are TRBV2 and TRBJ2-5; D might be TRBD1 (5 bases). V was pared by 2 bases and J by 4 bases, with 14 bases between. Germline V lookup: CDR1 SNHLY, CDR2 FYNNEI. This CDR3 spans 15 amino acids. CDR3 protein: CASSERWGQGETQYF. In nucleotides, the CDR3 is TGTGCCAGCAGTGAAAGGTGGGGCCAAGGAGAGACCCAGTACTTC.

CDR3 protein: CASSESRRVQLGGYTF. CDR3 in DNA: TGCGCCAGCAGTGAATCGAGGAGGGTACAACTCGGGGGCTACACCTTC. The chain has TRBV10-2 and TRBJ1-2; no clear D. The germline V gene has CDR1 WSHSY and CDR2 SAAADI. Trimming stripped 3 bases from V and 8 bases from J, with 22 bases between. This CDR3 is 16 amino acids long.

The chain has TRBV29-1 and TRBJ1-1; 8 nucleotides align to TRBD1. This CDR3 comprises 14 residues. The germline gives CDR1 SQVTM, CDR2 ANQGSEA. The V gene end was trimmed by 4 bases and the J gene end by 1 base; junction bases not matched to a gene: 5. The CDR3 DNA is TGCAGCGTTGCCAGGGGGCGAGCGAACACTGAAGCTTTCTTT. Its translation: CSVARGRANTEAFF.

This clone was counted a single time. The chain uses TRBV5-1 and TRBJ2-7, with D perhaps TRBD1 (6 bases). This CDR3 is built from 17 residues. V was shortened by 0 bases and J by 3 bases, with 19 bases between the two germline ends. CDR1 and CDR2 from the germline V gene are SGHRS and YFSETQ. The DNA for the CDR3 is TGCGCCAGCAGCTTGGCCCCCCCCGGCACAGGGAGCTACGAGCAGTACTTC. The encoded protein is CASSLAPPGTGSYEQYF. Supplemented by reference TRBV5-1 and TRBJ2-7, the full variable domain reads KAGVTQTPRYLIKTRGQQVTLSCSPISGHRSVSWYQQTPGQGLQFLFEYFSETQRNKGNFPGRFSGRQFSNSRSEMNVSTLELGDSALYLCASSLAPPGTGSYEQYFGPGTRLTVT.

The gene calls are TRBV28 and TRBJ2-2; 9 bases are a match to TRBD1. V lost 3 bases and J lost 2; bases outside the gene matches: 7. This CDR3 region has 17 residues. Germline V lookup: CDR1 MDHEN, CDR2 SYDVKM. For the CDR3, the DNA is TGTGCCAGCAGTTTTGAAATGACAGGGGGAAACACCGGGGAGCTGTTTTTT. It yields the protein CASSFEMTGGNTGELFF.